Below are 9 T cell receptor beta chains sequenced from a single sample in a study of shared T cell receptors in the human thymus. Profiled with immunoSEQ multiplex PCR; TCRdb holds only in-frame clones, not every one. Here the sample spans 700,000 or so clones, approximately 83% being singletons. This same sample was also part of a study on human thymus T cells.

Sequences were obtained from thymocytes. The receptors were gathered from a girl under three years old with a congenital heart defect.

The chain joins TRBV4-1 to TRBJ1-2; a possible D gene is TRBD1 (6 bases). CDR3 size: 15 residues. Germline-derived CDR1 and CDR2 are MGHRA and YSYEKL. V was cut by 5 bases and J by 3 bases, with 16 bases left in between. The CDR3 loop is CASSSATGLYYGYTF. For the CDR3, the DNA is TGCGCCAGCAGCTCTGCGACAGGTCTATACTATGGCTACACCTTC.

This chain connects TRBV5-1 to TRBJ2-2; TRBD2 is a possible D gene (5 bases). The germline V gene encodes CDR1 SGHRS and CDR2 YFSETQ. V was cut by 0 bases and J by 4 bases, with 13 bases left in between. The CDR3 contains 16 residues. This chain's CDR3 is CASSLDKDGVTGELFF. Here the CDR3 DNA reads TGCGCCAGCAGCTTGGATAAGGACGGGGTCACCGGGGAGCTGTTTTTT.

This CDR3 is CASSSGGVYEQYF. The CDR3 DNA reads as TGCGCCAGCAGCTCTGGCGGAGTCTACGAGCAGTACTTC. V gene TRBV5-1 combines with J gene TRBJ2-7; D call uncertain. The CDR3 runs to 13 residues. Trimming took 3 bases from V and 3 from J, leaving 10 bases between them. Per germline, CDR1 SGHRS and CDR2 YFSETQ.

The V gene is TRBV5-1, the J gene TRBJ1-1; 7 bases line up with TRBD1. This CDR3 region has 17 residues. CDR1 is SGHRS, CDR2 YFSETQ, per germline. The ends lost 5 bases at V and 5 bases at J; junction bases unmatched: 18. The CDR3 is CASSLGQVRLDGTEAFF. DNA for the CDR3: TGCGCCAGCAGTTTAGGACAGGTAAGATTGGATGGTACTGAAGCTTTCTTT.

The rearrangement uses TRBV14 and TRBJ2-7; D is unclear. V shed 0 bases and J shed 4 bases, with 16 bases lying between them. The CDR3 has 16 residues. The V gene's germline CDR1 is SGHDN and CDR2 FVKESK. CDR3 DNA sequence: TGTGCCAGCAGCCAAGAGGCACATGATGGCTCGTACGAGCAGTACTTC. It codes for CASSQEAHDGSYEQYF.

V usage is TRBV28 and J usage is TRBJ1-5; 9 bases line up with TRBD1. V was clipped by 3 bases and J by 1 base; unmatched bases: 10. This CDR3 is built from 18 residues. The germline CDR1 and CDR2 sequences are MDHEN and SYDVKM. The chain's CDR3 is CASSFRRPGQGSNQPQHF. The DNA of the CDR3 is TGTGCCAGCAGTTTTCGCCGACCGGGACAGGGAAGCAATCAGCCCCAGCATTTT.

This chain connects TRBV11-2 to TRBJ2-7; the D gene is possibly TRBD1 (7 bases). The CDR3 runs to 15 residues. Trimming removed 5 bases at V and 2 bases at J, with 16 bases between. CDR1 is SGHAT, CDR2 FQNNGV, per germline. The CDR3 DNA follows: TGTGCCAGCAGCCCAAGACAGGGCGGGACCTACGAGCAGTACTTC. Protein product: CASSPRQGGTYEQYF.

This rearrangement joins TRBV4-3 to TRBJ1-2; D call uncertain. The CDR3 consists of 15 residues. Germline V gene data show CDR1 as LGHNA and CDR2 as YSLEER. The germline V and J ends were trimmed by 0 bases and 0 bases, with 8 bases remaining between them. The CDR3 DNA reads TGCGCCAGCAGCCAAGATCGGGGTGCTAACTATGGCTACACCTTC. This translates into CASSQDRGANYGYTF.

The CDR3 region has the DNA TGTGCCAGCAGCTTTAGACAGGACCTCTCTAACTATGGCTACACCTTC. As protein: CASSFRQDLSNYGYTF. This chain connects TRBV5-6 to TRBJ1-2, with D perhaps TRBD1 (6 bases). CDR3 length equals 16 residues. V gave up 2 bases and J gave up 0 bases, with 14 bases separating them. From germline, CDR1 is SGHDT and CDR2 YYEEEE.